Given below is one T cell receptor (beta chain) in context. The antigen is not known. This specimen comes from a study of T cell repertoires in cytomegalovirus infection. Study background: Newly reported HLA-C-restricted and thoroughly characterized HLA-B-restricted CMV epitopes were employed. The study's findings and limits: HLA-C-restricted CMV clonotypes gave the most frequent clonotype in two of eight donors.

TCRdb re-derived calls from the reads in MiXCR, one entry per CDR3 protein. The table shows around 710,000 distinct CDR3 sequences, with 25% to 35% occurring only once. This CDR3 is built from 15 residues. V was clipped by 4 bases and J by 1 base, with 13 bases between them. CDR1 and CDR2 from the germline V gene are MNHEY and SVGAGI. The genes are TRBV6-5 and TRBJ2-5; maybe TRBD1 (7 bases). Specimen: cultured CD8+ T cells from PBMCs, collected from culture after CMV antigen stimulation. The sequence was obtained from a human donor in good health (CMV status not recorded). Some clones in this sample may be carry-over from other donors' samples. The CDR3 nucleotides read TGTGCCAGCAGTTCAGGAGGGGGCCCCCAAGAGACCCAGTACTTC. This codes for CASSSGGGPQETQYF.